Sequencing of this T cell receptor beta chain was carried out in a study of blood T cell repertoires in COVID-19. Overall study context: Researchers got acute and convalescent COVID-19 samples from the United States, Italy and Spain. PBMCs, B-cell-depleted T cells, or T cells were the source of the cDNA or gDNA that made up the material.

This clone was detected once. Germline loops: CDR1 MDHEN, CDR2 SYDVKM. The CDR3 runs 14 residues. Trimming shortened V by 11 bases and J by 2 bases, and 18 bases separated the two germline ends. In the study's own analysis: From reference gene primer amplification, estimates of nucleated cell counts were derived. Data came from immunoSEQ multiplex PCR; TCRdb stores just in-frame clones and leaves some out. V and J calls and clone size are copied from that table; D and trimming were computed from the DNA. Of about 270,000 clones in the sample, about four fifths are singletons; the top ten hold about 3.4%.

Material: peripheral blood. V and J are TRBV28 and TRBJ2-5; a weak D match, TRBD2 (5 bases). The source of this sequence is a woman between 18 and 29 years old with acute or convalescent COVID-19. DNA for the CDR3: TGTGCCGCCCAGAATGCGGGCCTACAAGAGACCCAGTACTTC. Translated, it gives CAAQNAGLQETQYF.